One and the same sample provided the 20 T cell receptor beta chains below, sequenced in a study of CD4 T cells in relation to SARS-CoV-2 and coronaviruses. Their specific antigens are unknown. The method was immunoSEQ multiplex PCR; TCRdb's version includes in-frame clones alone and lacks a portion of them. The sample has some 37,000 clones; around 80% are singletons. Sequencing input: memory CD4+ T cells from PBMCs, cultured in vitro. The receptors were sampled from an adult with COVID-19.

The rearrangement uses TRBV30 and TRBJ1-5; D not resolved. Trimming pared 4 bases from V and 4 bases from J, leaving 14 bases between. CDR3 length: 14 residues. The germline V gene encodes CDR1 GTSNPN and CDR2 SVGIG (reference sequence). The CDR3 DNA sequence: TGTGCCTGGAATTCTGGCCTCGCAAATCAGCCCCAGCATTTT. Protein sequence: CAWNSGLANQPQHF.

The V call is TRBV2, the J call TRBJ2-5, with a weak D call TRBD2 (6 bases). V lost 8 bases and J 3 bases, leaving 16 bases between the germline ends. Germline V lookup: CDR1 SNHLY, CDR2 FYNNEI. This CDR3 has 14 residues. CDR3 DNA sequence: TGTGCCAGCCCGCTCGGGACTTCCAAAGAGACCCAGTACTTC. This translates into CASPLGTSKETQYF.

V and J are TRBV5-1 and TRBJ2-2; D is unclear. Germline V gene sequence: CDR1 SGHRS, CDR2 YFSETQ. Trimming cost V 0 bases and J 5 bases, with 8 bases left between them. The CDR3 covers 14 residues. CDR3 DNA sequence: TGCGCCAGCAGCTTGGCCGGTGTAACCGGGGAGCTGTTTTTT. It translates to CASSLAGVTGELFF.

This chain connects TRBV20-1 to TRBJ2-1, with a possible D match to TRBD1 (5 bases). V lost 5 bases, J lost 9 bases, and 11 bases lay in between. This CDR3 is built from 11 residues. Germline V lookup: CDR1 DFQATT, CDR2 SNEGSKA (reference sequence). CDR3 bases: TGCAGTGCTCCTGGGGCAGGTGAGCAGTTCTTC. Encoded protein: CSAPGAGEQFF.

This clone has only one observation. The gene calls are TRBV5-5 and TRBJ2-1; 9 positions match TRBD2. With 4 bases clipped from V and 0 bases from J, the junction kept 2 bases outside the gene matches. The CDR3 has 15 residues. Germline CDR1 SGHKS, CDR2 YYEKEE (reference sequence). Here the CDR3 reads CASSLSGSSYNEQFF. The CDR3 bases are TGTGCCAGCAGCCTTAGCGGGAGCTCCTACAATGAGCAGTTCTTC.

This chain links TRBV2 with TRBJ2-7, with D unclear. Trimming cost V 4 bases and J 3 bases, with 4 bases left between them. The CDR3 totals 11 residues. Germline V gene sequence: CDR1 SNHLY, CDR2 FYNNEI. The CDR3 nucleotides are TGTGCCAGCAGTGGGCACTACGAGCAGTACTTC. The encoded protein is CASSGHYEQYF.

This clone has only a few counts. A junction boundary mismatches the germline segment, possibly from a read error. The CDR3 protein is CASSLVNRQYRHPF. DNA of the CDR3: TGTGCCAGCAGCTTAGTAAACAGGCAATATCGGCACCCTTTT. V is TRBV7-2 and J is TRBJ1-5; a weak D match, TRBD1 (5 bases). Looked up from germline, CDR1 is SGHTA and CDR2 is FQGNSA. This CDR3 contains 14 residues.

The J gene is TRBJ2-3, the V gene TRBV25-1, with 7 positions matching TRBD2. Germline CDR1 MGHDK, CDR2 SYGVNS. This CDR3 is built from 18 residues. V was pared by 6 bases and J by 0 bases, with 15 bases of the junction left unmatched. This CDR3 is CASREGPLAETSTDTQYF. CDR3 bases: TGTGCCAGCAGAGAGGGCCCTCTAGCGGAAACTAGCACAGATACGCAGTATTTT. Supplemented by reference TRBV25-1 and TRBJ2-3, the full variable domain reads EADIYQTPRYLVIGTGKKITLECSQTMGHDKMYWYQQDPGMELHLIHYSYGVNSTEKGDLSSESTVSRIRTEHFPLTLESARPSHTSQYLCASREGPLAETSTDTQYFGPGTRLTVL.

There are a few counts of this clone. The rearrangement uses TRBV19 and TRBJ1-5; 8 bases line up with TRBD1. This CDR3 is built from 15 residues. Germline CDR1 and CDR2: LNHDA and SQIVND (reference sequence). The J segment lost 3 bases and the V segment lost 6 bases, leaving 7 bases of the junction unmatched. The CDR3 DNA sequence: TGTGCCAGTAGCCAAGACAGGGGAGTCAATCAGCCCCAGCATTTT. Protein: CASSQDRGVNQPQHF.

The chain joins TRBV12-3 or TRBV12-4 to TRBJ2-5; D might be TRBD2 (5 bases). V lost 6 bases, J lost 5 bases, and 13 bases lay in between. The CDR3 loop spans 13 amino acids. The CDR3 bases are TGTGCCAGCAGCGACTATAGAGGCGAGACCCAGTACTTC. Its protein is CASSDYRGETQYF.

The chain combines TRBV29-1 with TRBJ2-1; D may match TRBD1 or TRBD2 (5 bases each). Per germline, CDR1 SQVTM and CDR2 ANQGSEA. CDR3 size: 13 residues. V lost 3 bases, J lost 6 bases, and 12 bases lay in between. CDR3 sequence: CSVDRDGSNEQFF. CDR3 sequence (DNA): TGCAGCGTTGATAGGGACGGCTCCAATGAGCAGTTCTTC.

The chain couples TRBV5-4 to TRBJ2-5, with a weak D call TRBD2 (5 bases). The CDR3 has 17 amino acids. Germline CDR1 and CDR2: SGHNT and YYREEE (reference sequence). Trimming removed 1 base from V and 0 bases from J, with 16 bases in between. Written as DNA, the CDR3 is TGTGCCAGCAGCTTGATCGGGAAAACTCCGTACCAAGAGACCCAGTACTTC. Its translation is CASSLIGKTPYQETQYF.

This chain uses TRBV6-2 or TRBV6-3 with TRBJ2-7; D ambiguous. V was pared by 0 bases and J by 2 bases, with 11 bases between. Germline CDR1 and CDR2: MNHEY and SVGEGT. The CDR3 loop spans 15 amino acids. In nucleotides, the CDR3 is TGTGCCAGCAGTTACTCTCGCGTGTCGCCCTACGAGCAGTACTTC. Its protein is CASSYSRVSPYEQYF.

This clone has just one count. The rearrangement joins TRBV7-2 to TRBJ1-5; 8 positions match TRBD1. The length of the CDR3 is 15 residues. Per germline, CDR1 SGHTA and CDR2 FQGNSA. J was trimmed by 6 bases and V by 5 bases; bases with no gene match: 9. CDR3 residues: CASSLHQGASQPQHF. The CDR3 nucleotides are TGTGCCAGCAGCCTGCATCAGGGGGCCAGTCAGCCCCAGCATTTT.

V is TRBV3-1 (or the pseudogene TRBV3-2) and J is TRBJ2-3, with 7 bases lining up with TRBD2. J lost 3 bases, V lost 0 bases, and 15 bases had no gene match. This CDR3 is 19 amino acids long. Germline values: CDR1 LGHDT, CDR2 YNNKEL (reference sequence). The CDR3 protein is CASSQDGRRASGSTDTQYF. The CDR3 DNA reads TGTGCCAGCAGCCAAGATGGAAGGAGGGCTAGCGGCTCAACAGATACGCAGTATTTT.

The V call is TRBV6-2 or TRBV6-3, the J call TRBJ1-5, with D hard to call. The germline CDR1 and CDR2 sequences are MNHEY and SVGEGT. The CDR3 runs 13 residues. V was shortened by 4 bases and J by 7 bases, with 11 bases between the two germline ends. The chain's CDR3 is CASSSQKGQPQHF. For the CDR3, the DNA is TGTGCCAGCAGTTCCCAAAAAGGGCAGCCCCAGCATTTT.

This chain links TRBV7-8 with TRBJ2-2; D may be TRBD1 (5 bases). V was clipped by 6 bases and J by 2 bases, with 19 bases between them. This CDR3 has 17 amino acids. From germline, CDR1 is SGHVS and CDR2 FQNEAQ. CDR3 nucleotides: TGTGCCAGCAGTCCAAACAGGTTCACCAGAAACACCGGGGAGCTGTTTTTT. Encoded protein: CASSPNRFTRNTGELFF.

The chain links TRBV27 to TRBJ2-3; 14 nucleotides agree with TRBD2. CDR1 MNHEY and CDR2 SMNVEV come from the germline V gene (reference sequence). With V trimmed by 6 bases and J by 4 bases, 12 bases remained unmatched. This CDR3 is built from 18 residues. This CDR3 reads CASSLRDGLAGGPDTQYF. CDR3 coding DNA: TGTGCCAGCAGCCTTCGAGACGGACTAGCGGGAGGACCAGATACGCAGTATTTT.

V and J are TRBV5-4 and TRBJ2-6; D is uncertain. V lost 1 base, J lost 1 base, and 3 bases lay in between. Looked up from germline, CDR1 is SGHNT and CDR2 is YYREEE (reference sequence). This CDR3 is built from 14 residues. CDR3 coding DNA: TGTGCCAGCAGCTTGTTGTCTGGGGCCAACGTCCTGACTTTC. This sequence encodes CASSLLSGANVLTF.

V is TRBV5-6 and J is TRBJ2-1; no clear D gene. CDR1 is SGHDT, CDR2 YYEEEE, per germline. Deletions cut 2 bases from V and 4 bases from J, with 10 bases between. The CDR3 runs to 14 residues. The CDR3 DNA is TGTGCCAGCAGCTTATATATTCCTTACAATGAGCAGTTCTTC. Encoded protein: CASSLYIPYNEQFF.